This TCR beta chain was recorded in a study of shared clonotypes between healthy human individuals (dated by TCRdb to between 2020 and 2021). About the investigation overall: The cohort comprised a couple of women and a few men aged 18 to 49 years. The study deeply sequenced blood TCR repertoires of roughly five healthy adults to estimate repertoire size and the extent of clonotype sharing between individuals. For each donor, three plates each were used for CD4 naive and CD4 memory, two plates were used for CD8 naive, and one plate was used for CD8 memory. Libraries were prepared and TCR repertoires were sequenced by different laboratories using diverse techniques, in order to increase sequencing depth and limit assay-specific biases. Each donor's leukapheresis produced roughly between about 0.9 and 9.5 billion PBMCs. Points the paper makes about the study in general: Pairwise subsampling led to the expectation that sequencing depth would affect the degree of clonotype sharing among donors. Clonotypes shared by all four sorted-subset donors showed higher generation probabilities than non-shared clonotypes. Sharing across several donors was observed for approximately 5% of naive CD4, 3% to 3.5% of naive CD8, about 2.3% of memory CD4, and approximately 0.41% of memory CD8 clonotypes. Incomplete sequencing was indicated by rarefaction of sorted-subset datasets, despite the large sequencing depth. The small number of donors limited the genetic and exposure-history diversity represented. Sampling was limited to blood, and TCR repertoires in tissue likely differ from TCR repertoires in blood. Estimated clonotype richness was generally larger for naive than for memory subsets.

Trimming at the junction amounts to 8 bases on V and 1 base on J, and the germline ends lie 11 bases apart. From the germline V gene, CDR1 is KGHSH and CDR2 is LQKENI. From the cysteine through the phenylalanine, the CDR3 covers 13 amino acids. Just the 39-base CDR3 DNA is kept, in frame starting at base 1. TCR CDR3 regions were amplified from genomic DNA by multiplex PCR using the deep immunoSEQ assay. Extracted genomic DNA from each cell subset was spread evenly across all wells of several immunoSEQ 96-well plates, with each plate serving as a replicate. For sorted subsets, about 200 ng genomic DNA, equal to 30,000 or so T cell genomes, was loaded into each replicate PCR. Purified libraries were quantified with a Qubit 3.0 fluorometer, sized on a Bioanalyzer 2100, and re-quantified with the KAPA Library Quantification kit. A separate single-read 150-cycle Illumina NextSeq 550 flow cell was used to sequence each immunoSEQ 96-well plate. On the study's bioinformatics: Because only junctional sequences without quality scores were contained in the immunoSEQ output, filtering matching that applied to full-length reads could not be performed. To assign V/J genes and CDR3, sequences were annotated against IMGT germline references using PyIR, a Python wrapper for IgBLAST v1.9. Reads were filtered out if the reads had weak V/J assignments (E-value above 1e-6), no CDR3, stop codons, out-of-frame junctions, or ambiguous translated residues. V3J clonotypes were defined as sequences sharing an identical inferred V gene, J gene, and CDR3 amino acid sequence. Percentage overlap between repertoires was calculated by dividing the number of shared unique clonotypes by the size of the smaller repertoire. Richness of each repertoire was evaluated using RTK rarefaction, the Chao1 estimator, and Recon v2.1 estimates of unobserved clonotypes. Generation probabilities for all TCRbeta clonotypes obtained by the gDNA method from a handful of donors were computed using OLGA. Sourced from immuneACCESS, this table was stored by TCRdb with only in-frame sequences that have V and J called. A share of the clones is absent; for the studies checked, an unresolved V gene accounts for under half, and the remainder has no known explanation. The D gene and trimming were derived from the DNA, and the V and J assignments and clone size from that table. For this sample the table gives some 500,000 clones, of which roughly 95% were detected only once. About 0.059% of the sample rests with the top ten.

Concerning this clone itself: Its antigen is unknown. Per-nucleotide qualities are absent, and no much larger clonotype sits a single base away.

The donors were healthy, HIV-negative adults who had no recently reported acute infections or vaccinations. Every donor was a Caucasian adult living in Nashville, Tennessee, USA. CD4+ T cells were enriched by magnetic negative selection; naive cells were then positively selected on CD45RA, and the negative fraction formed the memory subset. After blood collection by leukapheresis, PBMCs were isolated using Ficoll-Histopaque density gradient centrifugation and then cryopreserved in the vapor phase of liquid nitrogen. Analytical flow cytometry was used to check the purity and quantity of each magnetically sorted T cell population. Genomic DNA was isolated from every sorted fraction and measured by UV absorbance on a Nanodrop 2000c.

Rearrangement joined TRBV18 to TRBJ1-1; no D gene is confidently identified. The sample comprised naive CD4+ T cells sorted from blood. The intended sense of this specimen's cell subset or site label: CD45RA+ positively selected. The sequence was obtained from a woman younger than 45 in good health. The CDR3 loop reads CASALGENTEAFF. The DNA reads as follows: TGTGCCAGCGCCCTTGGGGAGAACACTGAAGCTTTCTTT. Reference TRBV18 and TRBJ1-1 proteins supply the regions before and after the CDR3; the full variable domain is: NAGVMQNPRHLVRRRGQEARLRCSPMKGHSHVYWYRQLPEEGLKFMVYLQKENIIDESGMPKERFSAEFPKEGPSILRIQQVVRGDSAAYFCASALGENTEAFFGQGTRLTVV.